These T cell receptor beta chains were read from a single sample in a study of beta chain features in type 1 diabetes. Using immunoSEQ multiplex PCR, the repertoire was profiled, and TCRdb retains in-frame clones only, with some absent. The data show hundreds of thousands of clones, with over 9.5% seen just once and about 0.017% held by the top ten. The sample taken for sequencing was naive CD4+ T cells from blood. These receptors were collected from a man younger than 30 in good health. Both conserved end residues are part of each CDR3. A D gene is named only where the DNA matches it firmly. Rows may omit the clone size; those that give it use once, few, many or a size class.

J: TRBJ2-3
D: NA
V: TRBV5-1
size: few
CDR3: CASSLASSLGDTQYF
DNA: TGCGCCAGCAGCTTGGCTAGCAGTCTCGGAGATACGCAGTATTTT

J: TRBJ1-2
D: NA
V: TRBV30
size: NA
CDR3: CAWSVWENGYTF
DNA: TGTGCCTGGAGTGTATGGGAGAATGGCTACACCTTC

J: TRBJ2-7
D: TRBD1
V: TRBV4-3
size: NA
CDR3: CASSQDPQGAYEQYF
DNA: TGCGCCAGCAGCCAAGATCCCCAGGGGGCCTACGAGCAGTACTTC

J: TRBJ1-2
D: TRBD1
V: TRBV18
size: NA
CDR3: CASSPNSQGGNYGYTF
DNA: TGTGCCAGCTCACCCAACTCACAGGGGGGTAACTATGGCTACACCTTC

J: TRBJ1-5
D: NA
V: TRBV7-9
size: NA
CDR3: CASSLFPGGNQPQHF
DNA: TGTGCCAGCAGCTTATTTCCAGGGGGCAATCAGCCCCAGCATTTT

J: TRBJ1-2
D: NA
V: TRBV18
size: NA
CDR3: CASSPDRSYGYTF
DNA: TGTGCCAGCTCACCCGACAGGAGCTATGGCTACACCTTC

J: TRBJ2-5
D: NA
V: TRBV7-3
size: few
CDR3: CASSLNPGLETQYF
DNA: TGTGCCAGCAGCTTAAATCCAGGGCTAGAGACCCAGTACTTC

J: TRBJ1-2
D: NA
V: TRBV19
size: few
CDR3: CASSMGVTERGYTF
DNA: TGTGCCAGTAGTATGGGCGTCACGGAACGTGGCTACACCTTC

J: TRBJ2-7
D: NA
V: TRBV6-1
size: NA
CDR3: CASSEARAAYEQYF
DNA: TGTGCCAGCAGTGAAGCGCGGGCAGCCTACGAGCAGTACTTC

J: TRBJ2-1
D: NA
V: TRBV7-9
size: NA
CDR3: CASSLRTRLYNEQFF
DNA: TGTGCCAGCAGCTTGAGGACACGTCTGTACAATGAGCAGTTCTTC

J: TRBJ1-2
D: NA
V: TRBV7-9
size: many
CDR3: CASSLVAAGSYGYTF
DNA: TGTGCCAGCAGCTTAGTAGCGGCGGGGAGCTATGGCTACACCTTC

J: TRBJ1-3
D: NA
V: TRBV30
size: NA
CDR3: CAWSVRGSGNTIYF
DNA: TGTGCCTGGAGTGTACGGGGTTCTGGAAACACCATATATTTT

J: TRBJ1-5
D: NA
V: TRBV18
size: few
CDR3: CASSPAGGKDQPQHF
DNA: TGTGCCAGCTCACCAGCCGGGGGTAAGGATCAGCCCCAGCATTTT

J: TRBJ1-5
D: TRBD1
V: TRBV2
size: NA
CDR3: CATQGGGNQPQHF
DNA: TGTGCCACCCAGGGGGGAGGCAATCAGCCCCAGCATTTT

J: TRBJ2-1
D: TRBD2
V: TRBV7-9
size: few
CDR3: CASSEPRTSGNEQFF
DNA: TGTGCCAGCAGCGAACCCCGGACTAGCGGAAATGAGCAGTTCTTC

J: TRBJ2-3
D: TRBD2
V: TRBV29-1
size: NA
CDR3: CSVDLREYTDTQYF
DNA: TGCAGCGTTGATCTGCGGGAGTACACAGATACGCAGTATTTT

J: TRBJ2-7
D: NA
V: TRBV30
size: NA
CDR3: CAWSPRRGDIYEQYF
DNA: TGTGCCTGGAGTCCCCGGAGGGGCGACATCTACGAGCAGTACTTC

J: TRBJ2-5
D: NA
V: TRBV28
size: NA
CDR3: CASSYRSEKTQYF
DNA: TGTGCCAGCAGTTACCGGAGCGAAAAGACCCAGTACTTC

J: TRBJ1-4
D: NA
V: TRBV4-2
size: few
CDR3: CASSRSDTEPNEKLFF
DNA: TGTGCCAGCAGCCGGTCAGACACCGAGCCTAATGAAAAACTGTTTTTT

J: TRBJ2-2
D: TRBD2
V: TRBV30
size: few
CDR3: CASLAFAGDTGELFF
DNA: TGTGCCTCTTTAGCCTTTGCGGGAGATACCGGGGAGCTGTTTTTT

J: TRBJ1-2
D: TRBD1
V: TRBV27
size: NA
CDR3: CASSLSRQGALGYGYTF
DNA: TGTGCCAGCAGTTTATCCCGACAGGGGGCGCTTGGCTATGGCTACACCTTC

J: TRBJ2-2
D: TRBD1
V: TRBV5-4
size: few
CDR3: CASSRDSFSNTGELFF
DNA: TGTGCCAGCAGCCGGGACAGTTTTTCGAACACCGGGGAGCTGTTTTTT

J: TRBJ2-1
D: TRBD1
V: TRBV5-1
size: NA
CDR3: CASSARQGDYNEQFF
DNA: TGCGCCAGCAGCGCCAGACAGGGGGATTACAATGAGCAGTTCTTC

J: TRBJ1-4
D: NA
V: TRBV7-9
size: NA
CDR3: CASSFPLRGSEKLFF
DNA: TGTGCCAGCAGCTTCCCTCTCCGGGGATCCGAAAAACTGTTTTTT

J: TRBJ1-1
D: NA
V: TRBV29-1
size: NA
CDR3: CSVAHGNTEAFF
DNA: TGCAGCGTCGCGCACGGGAACACTGAAGCTTTCTTT

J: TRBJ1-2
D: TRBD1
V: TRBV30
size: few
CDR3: CAGRPGQGAFGYGYTF
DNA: TGTGCCGGGAGACCGGGACAGGGGGCCTTTGGCTATGGCTACACCTTC

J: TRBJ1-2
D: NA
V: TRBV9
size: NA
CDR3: CASSSPGGYGYTF
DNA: TGTGCCAGCAGTTCCCCCGGAGGATATGGCTACACCTTC

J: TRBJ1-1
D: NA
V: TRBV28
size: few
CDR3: CASSFTQVQNTEAFF
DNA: TGTGCCAGCAGTTTTACACAGGTACAGAACACTGAAGCTTTCTTT

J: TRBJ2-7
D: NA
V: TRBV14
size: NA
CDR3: CASSQGFWGPREQYF
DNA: TGTGCCAGCAGCCAAGGATTCTGGGGCCCACGCGAGCAGTACTTC

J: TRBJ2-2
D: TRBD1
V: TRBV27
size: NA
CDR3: CASNPTRGRAVTGELFF
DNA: TGTGCCAGCAACCCTACTAGGGGGCGCGCGGTGACCGGGGAGCTGTTTTTT

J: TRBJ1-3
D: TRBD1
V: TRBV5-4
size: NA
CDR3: CASSRTGSSGNTIYF
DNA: TGTGCCAGCAGCCGGACAGGCAGCTCTGGAAACACCATATATTTT

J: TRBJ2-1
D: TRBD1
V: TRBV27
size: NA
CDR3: CASSPGTAAISEQFF
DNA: TGTGCCAGCAGTCCCGGGACAGCTGCAATTTCGGAGCAGTTCTTC

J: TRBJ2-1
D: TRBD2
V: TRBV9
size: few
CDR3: CASRGGGSDEQFF
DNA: TGTGCCAGCAGGGGCGGGGGTTCCGATGAGCAGTTCTTC

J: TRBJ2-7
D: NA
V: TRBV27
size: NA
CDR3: CASSYNTAYEQYF
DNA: TGTGCCAGCAGTTATAACACCGCCTACGAGCAGTACTTC

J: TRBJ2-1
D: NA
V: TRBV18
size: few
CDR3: CASSQSGASYNEQFF
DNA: TGTGCCAGCTCACAATCAGGGGCCTCCTACAATGAGCAGTTCTTC

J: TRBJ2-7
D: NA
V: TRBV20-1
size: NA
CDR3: CSARLLLEQYF
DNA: TGCAGTGCTAGACTCCTTTTGGAGCAGTACTTC

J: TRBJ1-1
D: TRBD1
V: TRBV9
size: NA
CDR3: CASSPGQMNTEAFF
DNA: TGTGCCAGCAGCCCGGGACAGATGAACACTGAAGCTTTCTTT

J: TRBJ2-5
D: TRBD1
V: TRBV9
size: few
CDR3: CASSVDDRVKTQYF
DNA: TGTGCCAGCAGCGTAGACGACAGGGTCAAGACCCAGTACTTC

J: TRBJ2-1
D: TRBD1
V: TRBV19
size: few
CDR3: CASSLRDRVNEQFF
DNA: TGTGCCAGTAGTCTCCGGGACAGGGTGAATGAGCAGTTCTTC

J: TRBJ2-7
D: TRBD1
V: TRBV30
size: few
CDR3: CAWNPGQKAHEQYF
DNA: TGTGCCTGGAACCCGGGACAGAAGGCCCACGAGCAGTACTTC

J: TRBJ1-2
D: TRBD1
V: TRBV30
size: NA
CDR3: CAWSKKGQLNGYTF
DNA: TGTGCCTGGAGTAAAAAGGGACAGTTAAATGGCTACACCTTC

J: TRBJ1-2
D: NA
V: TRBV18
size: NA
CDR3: CASSPLGTSSGNYGYTF
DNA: TGTGCCAGCTCACCCCTAGGGACATCCTCGGGGAACTATGGCTACACCTTC

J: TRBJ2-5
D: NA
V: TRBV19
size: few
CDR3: CASSTSGGGGETQYF
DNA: TGTGCCAGTAGTACTAGCGGTGGGGGCGGGGAGACCCAGTACTTC

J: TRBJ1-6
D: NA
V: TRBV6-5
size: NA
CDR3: CASKTEDNSPLHF
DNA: TGTGCCAGCAAGACAGAAGATAATTCACCCCTCCACTTT

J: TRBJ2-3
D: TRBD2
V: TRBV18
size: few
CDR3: CASSPQAGGIDTQYF
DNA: TGTGCCAGCTCACCCCAAGCGGGGGGGATAGATACGCAGTATTTT

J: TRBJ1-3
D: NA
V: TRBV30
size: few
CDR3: CAYKRFNSGNTIYF
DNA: TGTGCCTACAAGAGGTTCAACTCTGGAAACACCATATATTTT

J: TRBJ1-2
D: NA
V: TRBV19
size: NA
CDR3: CASSIDRDYGGYTF
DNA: TGTGCCAGTAGTATAGATCGGGACTATGGGGGCTACACCTTC

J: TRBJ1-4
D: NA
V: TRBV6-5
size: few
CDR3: CASSYDPSGEKLFF
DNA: TGTGCCAGCAGTTACGATCCCTCGGGTGAAAAACTGTTTTTT